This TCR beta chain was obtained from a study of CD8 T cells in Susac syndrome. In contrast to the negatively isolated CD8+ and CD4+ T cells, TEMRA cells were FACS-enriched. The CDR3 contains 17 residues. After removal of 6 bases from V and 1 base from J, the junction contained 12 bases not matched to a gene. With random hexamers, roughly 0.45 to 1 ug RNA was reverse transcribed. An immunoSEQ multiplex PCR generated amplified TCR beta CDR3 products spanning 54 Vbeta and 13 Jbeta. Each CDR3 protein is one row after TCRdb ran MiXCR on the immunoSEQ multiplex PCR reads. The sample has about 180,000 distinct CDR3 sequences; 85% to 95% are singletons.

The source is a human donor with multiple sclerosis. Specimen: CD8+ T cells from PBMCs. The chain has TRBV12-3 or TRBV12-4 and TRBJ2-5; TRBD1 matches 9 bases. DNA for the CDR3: TGTGCCAGCAGCCCCGCCCCCGAGACAGGGGGCCAAGAGACCCAGTACTTC. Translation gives CASSPAPETGGQETQYF.